The 16 T cell receptor beta chains in this list originate from one sample, sequenced in a study of technical replicates of blood from a handful of donors. Repertoires were generated with immunoSEQ multiplex PCR, while TCRdb's copy carries only in-frame clones and drops some. In the table there are 77,000 or so clones, 80% to 95% of which are singletons. Sequencing was done on a sample of T cells isolated from PBMCs. These receptors all stem from a human donor in good health.

The rearrangement links TRBV9 to TRBJ2-3, with TRBD2 matching over 8 bases. The CDR3 covers 15 residues. V shed 0 bases, J shed 3 bases, and the junction held 3 bases outside the gene matches. The germline CDR1 and CDR2 sequences are SGDLS and YYNGEE. The CDR3 loop is CASSVEIAGTDTQYF. The CDR3, as DNA: TGTGCCAGCAGCGTAGAAATAGCGGGAACAGATACGCAGTATTTT.

The V call is TRBV19, the J call TRBJ1-1; D gene unclear. CDR3 length: 14 amino acids. CDR1 is LNHDA, CDR2 SQIVND, per germline (reference sequence). With 4 bases removed from V and 11 bases from J, the gap between germline ends came to 20 bases. The CDR3 spells CASSTEDRDLRAFF. The DNA of the CDR3 is TGTGCCAGTAGTACCGAGGACCGGGATTTAAGGGCTTTCTTT. Using reference TRBV19 and TRBJ1-1 for the parts outside the CDR3, the full variable domain is DGGITQSPKYLFRKEGQNVTLSCEQNLNHDAMYWYRQDPGQGLRLIYYSQIVNDFQKGDIAEGYSVSREKKESFPLTVTSAQKNPTAFYLCASSTEDRDLRAFFGQGTRLTVV.

V and J are TRBV7-3 and TRBJ2-7, with 11 bases that match TRBD1. This CDR3 has 15 residues. Germline CDR1 SGHTA, CDR2 FQGTGA. Germline trimming cut 3 bases from V and 2 bases from J; bases unmatched to any gene: 3. In DNA form, the CDR3 reads TGTGCCAGCAGCTTTGGGACAGGGGGTACCTACGAGCAGTACTTC. It translates to CASSFGTGGTYEQYF.

This chain links TRBV6-5 with TRBJ2-7; D remains ambiguous. Germline CDR1 is MNHEY and CDR2 is SVGAGI. V lost 5 bases to trimming and J lost 0 bases, with 11 bases between them. This CDR3 region has 14 residues. CDR3 DNA: TGTGCCAGCAGTCCCCGGGTAACCTCCTACGAGCAGTACTTC. Translating gives CASSPRVTSYEQYF.

The CDR3 region is CASSLDWREGIPEQFF. CDR3 DNA sequence: TGTGCCAGCAGCTTAGATTGGCGGGAGGGGATTCCTGAGCAGTTCTTC. V and J are TRBV11-3 and TRBJ2-1, with 9 bases aligning to TRBD2. The germline gives CDR1 SGHNT, CDR2 YENEEA. CDR3 size: 16 residues. The ends lost 0 bases at V and 9 bases at J; junction bases unmatched: 9.

The rearrangement links TRBV2 to TRBJ2-7; D call uncertain. The CDR3 sequence is 16 residues long. Trimming removed 8 bases from V and 0 bases from J, with 20 bases in between. The germline gives CDR1 SNHLY, CDR2 FYNNEI. The CDR3 region is CASSDPQDKASYEQYF. Here the CDR3 DNA reads TGTGCCAGCTCCGACCCTCAGGATAAGGCCTCCTACGAGCAGTACTTC. Full variable domain (remainder filled in from reference TRBV2 and TRBJ2-7): EPEVTQTPSHQVTQMGQEVILRCVPISNHLYFYWYRQILGQKVEFLVSFYNNEISEKSEIFDDQFSVERPDGSNFTLKIRSTKLEDSAMYFCASSDPQDKASYEQYFGPGTRLTVT.

This chain connects TRBV5-1 to TRBJ2-7; a possible D gene is TRBD1 (5 bases). With 1 base removed from V and 5 bases from J, the gap between germline ends came to 16 bases. This CDR3 comprises 15 residues. Germline CDR1 SGHRS, CDR2 YFSETQ. The CDR3 reads CASSLKSAGYDEQYF. The CDR3 DNA follows: TGCGCCAGCAGCTTGAAGTCGGCAGGGTATGACGAGCAGTACTTC.

The chain is built from TRBV7-8 and TRBJ1-5, with 7 bases identical to TRBD1. V lost 5 bases to trimming and J lost 7 bases; unmatched junction nucleotides: 14. Looked up from germline, CDR1 is SGHVS and CDR2 is FQNEAQ. The length of the CDR3 is 16 residues. For the CDR3, the DNA is TGTGCCAGCAGCGGAGCGGGCTTAACAGGGGACCAGCCCCAGCATTTT. Translating gives CASSGAGLTGDQPQHF.

The rearrangement joins TRBV4-3 to TRBJ2-7; 8 nucleotides line up with TRBD2. Germline V CDR1 and CDR2: LGHNA, YSLEER. The CDR3 is 16 amino acids. V lost 1 base and J lost 7; bases outside the gene matches: 12. CDR3 region: CASSQALAALIQEQYF. The CDR3 DNA sequence: TGCGCCAGCAGCCAAGCACTAGCGGCCCTCATCCAGGAGCAGTACTTC.

The CDR3 sequence is CASNTQGQGFNEQFF. The CDR3 nucleotides are TGTGCCAGCAACACTCAGGGACAGGGCTTCAATGAGCAGTTCTTC. The rearrangement joins TRBV13 to TRBJ2-1; the match to TRBD1 covers 9 bases. Trimming cost V 7 bases and J 6 bases; bases outside gene matches: 10. The CDR3 runs to 15 residues. Germline V gives CDR1 PRHDT, CDR2 FYEKMQ (reference sequence).

The genes are TRBV5-8 and TRBJ1-5; D is unresolved. The CDR3 is made up of 14 amino acids. The V end lost 0 bases, the J end lost 1 base, and 5 bases lay between the germline ends. Germline loops: CDR1 SGHTS, CDR2 YDEGEE. The CDR3 coding sequence is TGTGCCAGCAGCTTGGGACAAAGCAATCAGCCCCAGCATTTT. This codes for CASSLGQSNQPQHF.

The rearrangement uses TRBV28 and TRBJ2-7, with D possibly matching TRBD2 (7 bases). The V end was cut by 5 bases, the J end by 7 bases, with 18 bases between. Germline loops: CDR1 MDHEN, CDR2 SYDVKM. This CDR3 region has 14 residues. The CDR3 loop is CASSPLGEGGEQYF. The CDR3 nucleotides are TGTGCCAGCAGTCCTCTTGGGGAGGGGGGTGAGCAGTACTTC.

The chain couples TRBV28 to TRBJ1-2; a possible D gene is TRBD1 (5 bases). The CDR3 sequence is 15 residues long. Trimming took off 1 base at V and 6 bases at J, with 15 bases between the two ends. Germline assignment: CDR1 MDHEN and CDR2 SYDVKM. CDR3 bases: TGTGCCAGCAGTTTATTGGCAGGGATTGTGGATGGCTACACCTTC. Translation: CASSLLAGIVDGYTF.

The rearrangement joins TRBV4-1 to TRBJ2-7, with D perhaps TRBD2 (7 bases). The ends were cut back, 0 bases at V and 3 bases at J, with 15 bases in the middle. The length of the CDR3 is 16 residues. Germline values: CDR1 MGHRA, CDR2 YSYEKL. CDR3 protein: CASSQEGAGVYYEQYF. CDR3 nucleotide sequence: TGCGCCAGCAGCCAAGAGGGGGCGGGAGTTTACTACGAGCAGTACTTC.

The chain uses TRBV7-9 and TRBJ1-5; D is possibly TRBD1 (5 bases). V was cut by 3 bases and J by 5 bases, with 11 bases left in between. CDR1 SEHNR and CDR2 FQNEAQ come from the germline V gene (reference sequence). The CDR3 consists of 14 residues. DNA of the CDR3: TGTGCCAGCAGCTTGTCAGGGAAGGATCAGCCCCAGCATTTT. This gives the protein CASSLSGKDQPQHF.

This sequence joins TRBV11-3 and TRBJ2-7; no clear D gene. This CDR3 region has 14 residues. The V gene lost 0 bases and the J gene lost 3 bases, with 9 bases spanning the gap. Germline CDR1 SGHNT, CDR2 YENEEA. The DNA for the CDR3 is TGTGCCAGCAGCTTAGATTCTACGGTCTACGAGCAGTACTTC. It codes for CASSLDSTVYEQYF.